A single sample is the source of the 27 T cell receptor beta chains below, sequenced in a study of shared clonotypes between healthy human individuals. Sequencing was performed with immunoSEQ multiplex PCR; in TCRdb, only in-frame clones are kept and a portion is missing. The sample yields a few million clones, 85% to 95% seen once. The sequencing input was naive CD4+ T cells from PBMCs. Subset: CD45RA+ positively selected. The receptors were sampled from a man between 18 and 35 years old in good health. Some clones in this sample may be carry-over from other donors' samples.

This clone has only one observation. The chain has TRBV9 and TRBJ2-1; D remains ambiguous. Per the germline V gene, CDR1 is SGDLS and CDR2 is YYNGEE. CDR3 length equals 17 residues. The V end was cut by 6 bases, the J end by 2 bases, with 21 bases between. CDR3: CASTLLSRPGAYNEQFF. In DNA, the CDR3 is TGTGCCAGCACTCTCTTAAGTAGGCCTGGTGCCTACAATGAGCAGTTCTTC.

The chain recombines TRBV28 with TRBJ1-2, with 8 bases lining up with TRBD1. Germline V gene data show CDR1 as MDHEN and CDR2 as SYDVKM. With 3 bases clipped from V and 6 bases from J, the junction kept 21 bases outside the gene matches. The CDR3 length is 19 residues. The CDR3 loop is CASSFASLWTGTYLHGYTF. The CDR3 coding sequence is TGTGCCAGCAGTTTCGCGAGTCTCTGGACAGGGACGTATCTCCATGGCTACACCTTC.

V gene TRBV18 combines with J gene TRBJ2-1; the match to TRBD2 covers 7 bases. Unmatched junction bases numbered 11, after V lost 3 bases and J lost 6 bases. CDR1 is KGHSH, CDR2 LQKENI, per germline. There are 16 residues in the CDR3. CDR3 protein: CASSPSWGGIRNEQFF. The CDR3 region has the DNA TGTGCCAGCTCACCCTCCTGGGGGGGGATTCGCAATGAGCAGTTCTTC.

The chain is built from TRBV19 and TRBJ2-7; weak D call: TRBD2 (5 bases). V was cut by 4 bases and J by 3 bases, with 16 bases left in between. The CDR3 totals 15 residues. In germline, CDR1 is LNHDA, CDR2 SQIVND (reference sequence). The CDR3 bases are TGTGCCAGTAGTACCGGAGGAACCACCATCTACGAGCAGTACTTC. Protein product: CASSTGGTTIYEQYF.

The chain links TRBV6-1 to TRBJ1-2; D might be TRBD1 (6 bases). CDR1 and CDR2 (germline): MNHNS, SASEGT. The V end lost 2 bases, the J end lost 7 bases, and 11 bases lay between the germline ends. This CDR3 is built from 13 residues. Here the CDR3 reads CASSERGGRGYTF. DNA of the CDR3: TGTGCCAGCAGTGAAAGGGGGGGTCGTGGCTACACCTTC.

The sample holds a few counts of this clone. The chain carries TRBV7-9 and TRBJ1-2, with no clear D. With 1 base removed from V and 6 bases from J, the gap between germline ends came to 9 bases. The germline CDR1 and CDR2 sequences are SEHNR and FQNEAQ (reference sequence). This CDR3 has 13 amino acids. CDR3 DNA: TGTGCCAGCAGCTTAGGAGCCGGTAATGGCTACACCTTC. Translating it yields CASSLGAGNGYTF.

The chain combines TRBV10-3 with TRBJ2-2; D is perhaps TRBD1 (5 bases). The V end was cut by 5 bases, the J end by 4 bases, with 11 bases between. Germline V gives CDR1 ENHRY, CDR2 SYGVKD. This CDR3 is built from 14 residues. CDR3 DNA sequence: TGTGCCATCAGTACCACAGGAGTCACCGGGGAGCTGTTTTTT. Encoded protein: CAISTTGVTGELFF.

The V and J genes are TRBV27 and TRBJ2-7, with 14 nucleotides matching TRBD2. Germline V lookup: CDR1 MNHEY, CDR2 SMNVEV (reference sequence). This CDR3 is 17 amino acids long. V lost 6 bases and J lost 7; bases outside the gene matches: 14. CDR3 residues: CASRTRLAGGPLGEQYF. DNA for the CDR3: TGTGCCAGCAGAACTAGACTAGCGGGAGGGCCCTTGGGAGAGCAGTACTTC.

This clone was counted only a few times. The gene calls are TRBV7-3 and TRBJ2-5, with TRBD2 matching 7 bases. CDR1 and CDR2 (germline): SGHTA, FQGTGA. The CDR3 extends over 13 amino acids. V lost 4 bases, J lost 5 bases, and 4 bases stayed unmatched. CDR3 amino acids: CASSSGRFETQYF. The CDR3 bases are TGTGCCAGCAGCTCCGGGAGGTTCGAGACCCAGTACTTC.

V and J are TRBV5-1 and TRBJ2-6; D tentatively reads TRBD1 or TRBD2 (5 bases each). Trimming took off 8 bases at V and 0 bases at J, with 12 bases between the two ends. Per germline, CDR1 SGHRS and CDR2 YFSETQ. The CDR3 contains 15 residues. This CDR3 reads CASETGRSGANVLTF. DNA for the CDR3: TGCGCCAGTGAGACGGGACGCTCTGGGGCCAACGTCCTGACTTTC.

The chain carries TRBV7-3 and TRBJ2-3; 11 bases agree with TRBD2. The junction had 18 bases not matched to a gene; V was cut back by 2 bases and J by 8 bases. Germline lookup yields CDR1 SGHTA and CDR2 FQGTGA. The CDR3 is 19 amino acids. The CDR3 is CASSLQGSLAGGPLRTQYF. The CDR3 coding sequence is TGTGCCAGCAGCTTACAGGGATCCCTAGCGGGAGGCCCGTTGCGTACGCAGTATTTT.

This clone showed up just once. As DNA, the CDR3 is TGTGCCAGCATACGACAACATAATCAGCCCCAGCATTTT. Protein: CASIRQHNQPQHF. The chain links TRBV28 to TRBJ1-5; D remains unclear. Germline lookup yields CDR1 MDHEN and CDR2 SYDVKM. With 7 bases removed from V and 4 bases from J, the gap between germline ends came to 11 bases. The CDR3 extends over 13 amino acids. Complete variable domain (other parts from reference TRBV28 and TRBJ1-5): DVKVTQSSRYLVKRTGEKVFLECVQDMDHENMFWYRQDPGLGLRLIYFSYDVKMKEKGDIPEGYSVSREKKERFSLILESASTNQTSMYLCASIRQHNQPQHFGDGTRLSIL.

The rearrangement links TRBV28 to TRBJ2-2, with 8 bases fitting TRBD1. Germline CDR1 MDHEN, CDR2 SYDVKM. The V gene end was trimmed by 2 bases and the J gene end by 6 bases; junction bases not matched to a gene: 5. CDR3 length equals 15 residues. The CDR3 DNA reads TGTGCCAGCAGTTTAACAGGGGGGACGCCCGGGGAGCTGTTTTTT. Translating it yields CASSLTGGTPGELFF.

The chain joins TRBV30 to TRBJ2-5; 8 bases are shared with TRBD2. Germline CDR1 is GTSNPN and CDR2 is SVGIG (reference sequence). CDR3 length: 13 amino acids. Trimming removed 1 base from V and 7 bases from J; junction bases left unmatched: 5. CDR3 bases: TGTGCCTGGAGTGCCCCCGGGGGGGGGACCCAGTACTTC. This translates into CAWSAPGGGTQYF.

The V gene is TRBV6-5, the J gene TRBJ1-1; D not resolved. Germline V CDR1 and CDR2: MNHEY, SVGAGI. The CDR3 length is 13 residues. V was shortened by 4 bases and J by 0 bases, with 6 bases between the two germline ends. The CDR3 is CASSLTVNTEAFF. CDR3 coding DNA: TGTGCCAGCAGTTTGACCGTGAACACTGAAGCTTTCTTT.

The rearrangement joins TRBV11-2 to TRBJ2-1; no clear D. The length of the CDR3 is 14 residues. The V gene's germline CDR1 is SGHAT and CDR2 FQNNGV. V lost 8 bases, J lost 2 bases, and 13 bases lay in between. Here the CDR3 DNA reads TGTGCCAGCGCCGGAGCAGAGGCCTACAATGAGCAGTTCTTC. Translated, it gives CASAGAEAYNEQFF.

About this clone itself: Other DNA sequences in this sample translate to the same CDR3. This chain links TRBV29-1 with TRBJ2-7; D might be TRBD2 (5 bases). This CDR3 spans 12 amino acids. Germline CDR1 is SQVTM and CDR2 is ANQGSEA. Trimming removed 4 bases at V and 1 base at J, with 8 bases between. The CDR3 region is CSVADSSYEQYF. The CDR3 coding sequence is TGCAGCGTTGCGGACTCTTCCTACGAGCAGTACTTC.

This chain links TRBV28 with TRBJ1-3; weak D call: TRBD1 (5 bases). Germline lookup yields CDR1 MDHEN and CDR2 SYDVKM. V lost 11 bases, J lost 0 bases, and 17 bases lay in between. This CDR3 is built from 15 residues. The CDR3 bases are TGTGCCGCCTCCGGGGCAGATAACTCTGGAAACACCATATATTTT. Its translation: CAASGADNSGNTIYF.

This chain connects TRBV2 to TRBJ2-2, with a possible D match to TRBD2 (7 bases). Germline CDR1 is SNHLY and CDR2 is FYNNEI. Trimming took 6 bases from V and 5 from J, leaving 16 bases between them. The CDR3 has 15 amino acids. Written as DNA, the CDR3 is TGTGCCAGCAGGGGTTTCGGGGGGCTTACCGGGGAGCTGTTTTTT. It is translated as CASRGFGGLTGELFF.

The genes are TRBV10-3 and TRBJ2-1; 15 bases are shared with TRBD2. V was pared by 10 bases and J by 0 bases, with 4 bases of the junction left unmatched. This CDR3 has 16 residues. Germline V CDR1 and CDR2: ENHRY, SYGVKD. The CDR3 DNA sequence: TGTGCCACTACGGGACTAGCGGGAGGCTCCTACAATGAGCAGTTCTTC. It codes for CATTGLAGGSYNEQFF.

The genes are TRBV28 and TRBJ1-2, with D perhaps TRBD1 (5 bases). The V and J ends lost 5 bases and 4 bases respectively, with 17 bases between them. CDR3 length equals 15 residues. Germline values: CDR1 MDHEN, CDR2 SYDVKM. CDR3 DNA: TGTGCCAGCAGTCGGACGTGGGGGGGGAGCTATGGCTACACCTTC. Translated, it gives CASSRTWGGSYGYTF.

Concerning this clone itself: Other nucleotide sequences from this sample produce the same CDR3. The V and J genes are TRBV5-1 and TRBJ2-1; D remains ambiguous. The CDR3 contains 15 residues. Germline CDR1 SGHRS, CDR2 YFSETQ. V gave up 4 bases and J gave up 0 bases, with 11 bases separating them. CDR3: CASSPGLLSYNEQFF. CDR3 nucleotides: TGCGCCAGCAGCCCCGGTCTCCTCTCCTACAATGAGCAGTTCTTC.

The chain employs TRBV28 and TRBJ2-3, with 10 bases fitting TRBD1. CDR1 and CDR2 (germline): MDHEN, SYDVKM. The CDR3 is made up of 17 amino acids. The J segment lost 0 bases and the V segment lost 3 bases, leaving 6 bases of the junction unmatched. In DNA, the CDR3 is TGTGCCAGCAGTTTCCGGGACAGGGGCTCTAGCACAGATACGCAGTATTTT. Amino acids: CASSFRDRGSSTDTQYF.

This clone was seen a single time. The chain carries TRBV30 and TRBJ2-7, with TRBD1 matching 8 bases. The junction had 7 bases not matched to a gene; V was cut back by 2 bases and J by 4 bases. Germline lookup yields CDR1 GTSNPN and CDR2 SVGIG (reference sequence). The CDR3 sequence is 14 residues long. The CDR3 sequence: CAWSTRDRRYEQYF. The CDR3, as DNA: TGTGCCTGGAGTACCCGGGACAGGAGGTACGAGCAGTACTTC.

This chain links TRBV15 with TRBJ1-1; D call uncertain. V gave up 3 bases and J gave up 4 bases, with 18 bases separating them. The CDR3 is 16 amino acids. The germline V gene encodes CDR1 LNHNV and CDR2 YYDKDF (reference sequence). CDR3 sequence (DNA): TGTGCCACCAGCAGGGGCGCTGTTGGCCTCCTCACTGAAGCTTTCTTT. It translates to CATSRGAVGLLTEAFF.

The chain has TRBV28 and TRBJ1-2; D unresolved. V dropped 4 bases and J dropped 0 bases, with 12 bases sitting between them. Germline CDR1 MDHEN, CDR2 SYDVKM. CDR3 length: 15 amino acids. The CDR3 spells CASSSTATANYGYTF. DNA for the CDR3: TGTGCCAGCAGTTCGACCGCAACTGCTAACTATGGCTACACCTTC.

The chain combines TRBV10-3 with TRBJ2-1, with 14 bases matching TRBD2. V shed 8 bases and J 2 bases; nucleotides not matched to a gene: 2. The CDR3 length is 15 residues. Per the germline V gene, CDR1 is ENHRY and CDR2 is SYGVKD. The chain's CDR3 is CAIGTSGSPYNEQFF. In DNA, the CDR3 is TGTGCCATCGGGACTAGCGGGAGTCCCTACAATGAGCAGTTCTTC.